A single sample gave rise to the 5 T cell receptor beta chains below, sequenced in a study of PD-1 blockade in mismatch repair-deficient tumors. The protocol was immunoSEQ multiplex PCR, while the TCRdb copy is restricted to in-frame clones and leaves out a portion. The sample contains 15,000 to 20,000 clones, approximately 84% of which appear only once. Sequencing was performed on PBMCs, taken 22 weeks after starting pembrolizumab. These receptors originate from an adult with mismatch repair-deficient cancer.

J is TRBJ1-6 and V is TRBV12-5, with 9 positions matching TRBD1. This CDR3 is 16 amino acids long. CDR1 is LGHNT and CDR2 is FRNRAP in the germline V gene. V was pared by 3 bases and J by 8 bases, with 8 bases of the junction left unmatched. The CDR3 spells CASGFTTGTGYSPLHF. CDR3 coding DNA: TGTGCTAGTGGTTTCACTACCGGGACAGGGTATTCACCCCTCCACTTT.

This chain joins TRBV27 and TRBJ1-5; D uncertain. This CDR3 has 14 residues. Per the germline V gene, CDR1 is MNHEY and CDR2 is SMNVEV (reference sequence). V was shortened by 5 bases and J by 2 bases, with 10 bases between the two germline ends. The CDR3: CASSRNGGNQPQHF. Here the CDR3 DNA reads TGTGCCAGCAGTCGGAACGGAGGCAATCAGCCCCAGCATTTT.

The chain combines TRBV7-9 with TRBJ1-1; a weak D match, TRBD1 (6 bases). The V and J ends lost 1 base and 6 bases respectively, with 9 bases between them. The length of the CDR3 is 13 residues. The V gene's germline CDR1 is SEHNR and CDR2 FQNEAQ (reference sequence). This chain's CDR3 is CASSLGGHAEAFF. The CDR3 bases are TGTGCCAGCAGCTTAGGGGGGCACGCTGAAGCTTTCTTT.

Here the CDR3 DNA reads TGTGCCAGCAGTTTAAGGGGACAGGTGAACACTGAAGCTTTCTTT. This translates into CASSLRGQVNTEAFF. The genes are TRBV28 and TRBJ1-1, with 8 nucleotides matching TRBD1. With 2 bases clipped from V and 0 bases from J, the junction kept 2 bases outside the gene matches. The CDR3 contains 15 residues. From germline, CDR1 is MDHEN and CDR2 SYDVKM.

The chain uses TRBV9 and TRBJ1-1; D is perhaps TRBD1 (6 bases). Germline V gene data show CDR1 as SGDLS and CDR2 as YYNGEE. Trimming cost V 1 base and J 1 base, with 8 bases left between them. The CDR3 is made up of 14 amino acids. CDR3 in DNA: TGTGCCAGCAGCGTAATAGGGGGGAACACTGAAGCTTTCTTT. Its translation is CASSVIGGNTEAFF.